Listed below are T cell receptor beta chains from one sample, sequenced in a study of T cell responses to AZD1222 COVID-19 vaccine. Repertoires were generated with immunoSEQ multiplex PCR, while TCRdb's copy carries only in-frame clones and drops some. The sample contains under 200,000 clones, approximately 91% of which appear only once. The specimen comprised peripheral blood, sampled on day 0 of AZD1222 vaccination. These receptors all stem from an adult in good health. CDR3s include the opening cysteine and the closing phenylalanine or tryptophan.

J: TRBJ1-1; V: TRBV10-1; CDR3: CASSVTAGDTEAFF
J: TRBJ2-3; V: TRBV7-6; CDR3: CASSRTPGLEQVGDTQYF
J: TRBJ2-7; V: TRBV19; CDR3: CASRSGGGNEQYF
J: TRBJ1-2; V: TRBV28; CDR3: CASSFPGGGVNYTF
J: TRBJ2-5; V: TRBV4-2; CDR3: CASSKDLGETQYF
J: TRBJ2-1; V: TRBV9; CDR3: CASSVGLAGLSNEQFF
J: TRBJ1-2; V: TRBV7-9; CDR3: CASSVQGTGNYGYTF
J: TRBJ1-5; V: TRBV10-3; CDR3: CAISEGAGLRVEQPQHF
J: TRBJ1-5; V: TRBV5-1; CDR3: CASRAGVNQPQHF
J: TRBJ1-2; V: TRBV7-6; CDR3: CASSPGQGAGYTF
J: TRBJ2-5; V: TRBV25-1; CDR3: CASSNRDPGRGETQYF
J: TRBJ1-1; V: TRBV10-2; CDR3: CASSELPRTGTEAFF
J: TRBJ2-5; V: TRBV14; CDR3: CASSQLAGSFQETQYF
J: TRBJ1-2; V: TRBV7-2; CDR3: CASSLGRANYGYTF
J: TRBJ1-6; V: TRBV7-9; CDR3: CASSSSLGEVRSPLHF
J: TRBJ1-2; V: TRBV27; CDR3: CASRGTGGNYGYTF
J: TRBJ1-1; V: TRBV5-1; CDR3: CASSSRAGGVNTEAFF
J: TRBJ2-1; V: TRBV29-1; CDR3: CSVRPQGARDEQFF
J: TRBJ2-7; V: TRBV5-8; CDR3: CASSLVITGNSYEQYF
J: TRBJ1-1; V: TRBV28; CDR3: CASSLFGVRAFF
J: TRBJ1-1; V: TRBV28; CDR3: CASREGGPGGNTEAFF
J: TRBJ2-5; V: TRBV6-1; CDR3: CASSADDRAREETQYF
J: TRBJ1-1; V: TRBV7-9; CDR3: CASSSSYGGDGPEAFF
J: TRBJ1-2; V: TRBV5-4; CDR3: CASHGTGAHGYTF
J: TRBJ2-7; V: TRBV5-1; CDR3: CASSKEGLAGTEQYF
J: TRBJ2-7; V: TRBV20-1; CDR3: CSASEGSSYEQYF
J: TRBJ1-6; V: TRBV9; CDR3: CASSRGQGSSPLHF
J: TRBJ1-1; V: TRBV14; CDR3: CASSHNLGWSDTEAFF
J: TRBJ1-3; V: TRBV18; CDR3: CASSPPIMAGTGSGNTIYF
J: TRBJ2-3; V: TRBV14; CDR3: CASSRGLATDTQYF
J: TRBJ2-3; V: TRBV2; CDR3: CASKWGSGFTQYF
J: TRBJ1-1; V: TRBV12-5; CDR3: CASGLAQGVNTEAFF
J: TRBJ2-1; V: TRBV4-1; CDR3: CASRAGGTYNEQFF
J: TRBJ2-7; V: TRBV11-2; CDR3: CASSKSYDYEQYF
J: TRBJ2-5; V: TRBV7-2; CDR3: CASSSPSDRAPKGQYF
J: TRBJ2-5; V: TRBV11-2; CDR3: CASSLGGGAGETQYF
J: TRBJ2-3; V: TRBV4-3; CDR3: CASSQEGSLGDTQYF
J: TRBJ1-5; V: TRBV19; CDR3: CASSNPHRGRDQPQHF
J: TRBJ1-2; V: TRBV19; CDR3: CASSSTTLGADYGYTF
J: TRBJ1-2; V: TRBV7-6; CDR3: CASSLKETNYGYTF
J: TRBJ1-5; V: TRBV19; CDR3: CASSIRQRPPQHF
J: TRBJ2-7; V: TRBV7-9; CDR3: CASSLGTRTYEQYF
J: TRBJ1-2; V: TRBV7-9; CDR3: CASSLTSGLGYTF